This TCR beta chain was found in a study of blood T cells in healthy people across ages. Trimming cost V 5 bases and J 3 bases, with 9 bases left between them. Germline V gene sequence: CDR1 ENHRY, CDR2 SYGVKD. This CDR3 has 13 residues. The use of a sample-barcoded 5' primer and a J-beta primer mix characterized a second PCR of roughly 7 to 12 cycles. TCRdb passed the 5' RACE reads through MiXCR, listing each CDR3 protein once. The table has about 1.8 million distinct CDR3 sequences, roughly 49% seen once. The material sequenced was blood. The chain has TRBV10-3 and TRBJ2-3; D gene ambiguous. This clonotype originated in a woman aged 40 to 55 in good health. CDR3: CAISSSETDTQYF. In DNA form, the CDR3 reads TGTGCCATCAGTTCCAGTGAGACAGATACGCAGTATTTT.